A selection of T cell receptor beta chains follows, all from one sample in a study of blood T cell repertoires in COVID-19. Sequencing was performed with immunoSEQ multiplex PCR; in TCRdb, only in-frame clones are kept and a portion is missing. This sample has 140,000 or so clones; over 75% occur once, and the top ten carry less than 3%. Sequences were obtained from peripheral blood. These receptors were collected from a middle-aged man with acute or convalescent COVID-19. CDR3s include the opening cysteine and the closing phenylalanine or tryptophan. The order of the fields is D gene, V gene, clone size, J gene, CDR3 protein, CDR3 DNA. The D gene is left open where the match is weak. Some rows have no size entry. The others give once, few or many, or a class for an expanded clone.

TRBD1	TRBV19	few	TRBJ1-2	CASSIPGQGASYTF	TGTGCCAGTAGTATCCCGGGACAGGGGGCGAGCTACACCTTC
.	TRBV6-5	once	TRBJ1-4	CASSYGQGITNEKLFF	TGTGCCAGCAGTTATGGTCAGGGCATTACTAATGAAAAACTGTTTTTT
.	TRBV6-6	.	TRBJ1-4	CASSHTQSTNEKLFF	TGTGCCAGCAGTCACACACAGTCAACTAATGAAAAACTGTTTTTT
.	TRBV5-1	.	TRBJ2-5	CASTFAPSGETQYF	TGCGCCAGCACCTTTGCACCTTCAGGGGAGACCCAGTACTTC
TRBD2	TRBV11-3	.	TRBJ2-1	CASSHRRENNEQFF	TGTGCCAGCAGTCATCGGCGGGAGAACAATGAGCAGTTCTTC
TRBD1	TRBV13	.	TRBJ1-4	CASSLTGGLEKLFF	TGTGCCAGCAGCTTGACAGGGGGCTTGGAAAAACTGTTTTTT
.	TRBV7-2	.	TRBJ1-1	CASSFRGNTEAFF	TGTGCCAGCAGCTTTCGAGGGAACACTGAAGCTTTCTTT
.	TRBV7-9	.	TRBJ1-4	CASSPPFGQRRGANEKLFF	TGTGCCAGCAGCCCGCCGTTTGGACAGCGGAGAGGAGCTAATGAAAAACTGTTTTTT
.	TRBV6-5	.	TRBJ2-7	CASGTGTNEQYF	TGTGCCAGCGGGACCGGGACAAACGAGCAGTACTTC
.	TRBV29-1	.	TRBJ2-3	CSGAGDTQYF	TGCAGCGGGGCGGGAGATACGCAGTATTTT
.	TRBV5-6	.	TRBJ2-7	CASSLVSGLSYEQYF	TGTGCCAGCAGCTTGGTTAGCGGACTCTCCTACGAGCAGTACTTC
TRBD2	TRBV11-3	.	TRBJ2-3	CASSPPGASGRTDTQYF	TGTGCCAGCAGCCCTCCTGGGGCTAGCGGGAGGACAGATACGCAGTATTTT
.	TRBV14	.	TRBJ2-2	CASSLTRGTENTGELFF	TGTGCCAGCAGCCTTACAAGGGGCACGGAGAACACCGGGGAGCTGTTTTTT
.	TRBV11-1	.	TRBJ1-6	CASSLVPNSPLHF	TGTGCCAGCAGCTTAGTCCCAAATTCACCCCTCCACTTT
TRBD1	TRBV5-4	.	TRBJ1-1	CAIRRDSQNTEAFF	TGTGCCATTAGGAGGGACAGCCAGAACACTGAAGCTTTCTTT
.	TRBV18	.	TRBJ2-3	CASSPPGRFADTQYF	TGTGCCAGCTCACCCCCAGGCCGATTCGCAGATACGCAGTATTTT
TRBD1	TRBV27	.	TRBJ2-6	CASSRGTANSGANVLTF	TGTGCCAGCAGTCGAGGGACAGCAAACTCTGGGGCCAACGTCCTGACTTTC
TRBD1	TRBV7-9	.	TRBJ2-7	CASSSGTGSSYEQYF	TGTGCCAGCAGCTCCGGGACAGGGAGCTCCTACGAGCAGTACTTC
.	TRBV9	once	TRBJ2-7	CASSVDYSQTYEQYF	TGTGCCAGCAGCGTCGACTACAGCCAGACCTACGAGCAGTACTTC
.	TRBV25-1	.	TRBJ1-5	CASSEGAQNQPQHF	TGTGCCAGCAGTGAAGGGGCCCAGAATCAGCCCCAGCATTTT
.	TRBV19	few	TRBJ2-7	CASSIGGPNPYEQYF	TGTGCCAGTAGTATCGGGGGGCCTAACCCCTACGAGCAGTACTTC